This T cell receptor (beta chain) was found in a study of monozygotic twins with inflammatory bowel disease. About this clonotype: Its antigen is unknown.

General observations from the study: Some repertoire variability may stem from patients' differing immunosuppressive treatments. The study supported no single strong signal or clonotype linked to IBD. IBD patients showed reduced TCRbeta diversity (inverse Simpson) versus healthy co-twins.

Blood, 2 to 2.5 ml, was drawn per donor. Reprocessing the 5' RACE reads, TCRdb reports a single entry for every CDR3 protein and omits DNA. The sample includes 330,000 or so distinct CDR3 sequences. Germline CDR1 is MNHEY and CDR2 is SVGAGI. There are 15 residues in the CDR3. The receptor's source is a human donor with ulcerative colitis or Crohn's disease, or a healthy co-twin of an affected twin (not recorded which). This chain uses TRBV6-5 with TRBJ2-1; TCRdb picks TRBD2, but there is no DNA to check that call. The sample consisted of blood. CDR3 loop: CASSSSGVGHNEQFF.